These 20 T cell receptor beta chains were all obtained from the same sample, sequenced in a study of T cell repertoires in aging, cancer and after chemotherapy. TCR beta rearrangements were amplified from peripheral blood genomic DNA. A mixed TRB-A/B primer pool amplified rearranged TRB by multiplex touch-down PCR. From the multiplex PCR reads, TCRdb called clonotypes with MiXCR, one entry per CDR3 protein. The table has 1,500 to 2,000 distinct CDR3 sequences, less than 40% seen once. Specimen: blood. The origin of the receptors is a human donor with a solid tumor. The donor label of this sample is uncertain.

The chain recombines TRBV15 with TRBJ1-5; no firm D call. Trimming pared 0 bases from V and 4 bases from J, leaving 13 bases between. Germline V lookup: CDR1 LNHNV, CDR2 YYDKDF (reference sequence). The CDR3 runs 16 residues. The CDR3 spells CATSRDRGTENQPQHF. Here the CDR3 DNA reads TGTGCCACCAGCAGAGATCGGGGAACAGAGAATCAGCCCCAGCATTTT. The variable domain in full, with the rest retrieved from reference TRBV15 and TRBJ1-5, is DAMVIQNPRYQVTQFGKPVTLSCSQTLNHNVMYWYQQKSSQAPKLLFHYYDKDFNNEADTPDNFQSRRPNTSFCFLDIRSPGLGDTAMYLCATSRDRGTENQPQHFGDGTRLSIL.

The rearrangement uses TRBV10-3 and TRBJ2-1; 7 bases are shared with TRBD2. The CDR3 runs to 16 residues. The germline gives CDR1 ENHRY, CDR2 SYGVKD. Unmatched junction bases numbered 2, after V lost 0 bases and J lost 0 bases. In nucleotides, the CDR3 is TGTGCCATCAGTGAGTCACGGACTAGCTCCTACAATGAGCAGTTCTTC. Its translation: CAISESRTSSYNEQFF.

This clonotype was observed a handful of times. The chain recombines TRBV12-3 or TRBV12-4 with TRBJ2-7; D possibly corresponds to TRBD1 (6 bases). V was clipped by 6 bases and J by 6 bases, with 15 bases between them. The CDR3 covers 13 residues. The CDR3 DNA follows: TGTGCCAGCAGAACAGACAGGCTCGGCGAGCAGTACTTC. Its protein is CASRTDRLGEQYF.

V gene TRBV20-1 combines with J gene TRBJ2-1; 9 nucleotides match TRBD1. CDR1 and CDR2 (germline): DFQATT, SNEGSKA (reference sequence). This CDR3 has 12 amino acids. The junction had 10 bases not matched to a gene; V was cut back by 8 bases and J by 11 bases. CDR3 region: CSTGTGKDKQFF. DNA for the CDR3: TGCAGTACCGGGACAGGGAAGGATAAGCAGTTCTTC.

This clonotype is judged large. CDR3 coding DNA: TGTGCCAGCAGTTATTGGCGGGCAGGGGGTGCTGAGCAGTTCTTC. Encoded protein: CASSYWRAGGAEQFF. The chain carries TRBV6-5 and TRBJ2-1; 7 bases are a match to TRBD1. This CDR3 comprises 15 residues. Germline CDR1 is MNHEY and CDR2 is SVGAGI. The V and J ends lost 3 bases and 9 bases, in that order; junction bases with no gene match: 11.

The rearrangement uses TRBV21-1 and TRBJ2-5; TRBD1, as called in the table, went unchecked against the DNA. TRBV21-1 represents a pseudogene. The CDR3 runs 17 residues. CDR3 sequence: CASSSRGRQGRVETQYF. The CDR3 region has the DNA TGTGCCAGCAGCTCGAGGGGGCGACAGGGGAGGGTCGAGACCCAGTACTTC.

This clonotype was counted only a few times. The chain combines TRBV11-2 with TRBJ2-7; the match to TRBD2 covers 7 bases. After removal of 5 bases from V and 8 bases from J, the junction contained 15 bases not matched to a gene. The CDR3 length is 15 residues. Germline CDR1 reads SGHAT; CDR2 reads FQNNGV. The CDR3 loop is CASSRPGLESTKQYF. The CDR3 DNA reads as TGTGCCAGCAGCCGACCCGGACTAGAATCTACGAAGCAGTACTTC.

This clonotype showed up just once. The V call is TRBV12-5, the J call TRBJ2-5; 9 bases fit TRBD1. The germline V gene has CDR1 LGHNT and CDR2 FRNRAP. The CDR3 consists of 15 residues. V lost 5 bases to trimming and J lost 4 bases; unmatched junction nucleotides: 8. The CDR3 sequence: CASGNPTGGLETQYF. CDR3 nucleotides: TGTGCTAGTGGTAACCCGACAGGGGGTCTAGAGACCCAGTACTTC. Drawing the rest from reference TRBV12-5 and TRBJ2-5, the complete variable domain is DARVTQTPRHKVTEMGQEVTMRCQPILGHNTVFWYRQTMMQGLELLAYFRNRAPLDDSGMPKDRFSAEMPDATLATLKIQPSEPRDSAVYFCASGNPTGGLETQYFGPGTRLLVL.

This clonotype is large in the sample. This chain links TRBV20-1 with TRBJ2-5; D is possibly TRBD1 (6 bases). The germline gives CDR1 DFQATT, CDR2 SNEGSKA (reference sequence). The CDR3 has 13 residues. V shed 3 bases and J shed 2 bases, with 10 bases lying between them. This chain's CDR3 is CSARTTGQETQYF. The CDR3 nucleotides are TGCAGTGCTAGGACGACAGGACAAGAGACCCAGTACTTC.

CDR3 loop: CSAIGSAGGGETQYF. For the CDR3, the DNA is TGCAGTGCTATTGGCTCTGCGGGAGGGGGAGAGACCCAGTACTTC. The chain has TRBV20-1 and TRBJ2-5, with 9 bases matching TRBD2. Germline V gene lookup returns CDR1 DFQATT and CDR2 SNEGSKA (reference sequence). Trimming cost V 4 bases and J 4 bases; bases outside gene matches: 10. The CDR3 covers 15 residues.

J is TRBJ2-3 and V is TRBV10-1; maybe TRBD2 (6 bases). The CDR3 covers 17 residues. CDR1 is WNHNN, CDR2 SYGVQD, per germline (reference sequence). V was pared by 0 bases and J by 3 bases, with 16 bases between. CDR3 amino acids: CASSESTGVIRTDTQYF. In DNA, the CDR3 is TGCGCCAGCAGTGAGTCGACGGGGGTGATCCGGACAGATACGCAGTATTTT.

This clonotype is labeled as large. The chain combines TRBV30 with TRBJ2-3, with no clear D. V dropped 5 bases and J dropped 0 bases, with 9 bases sitting between them. Germline V gene lookup returns CDR1 GTSNPN and CDR2 SVGIG (reference sequence). CDR3 size: 13 residues. The DNA of the CDR3 is TGTGCCTGGGGCAGACTTAGCACAGATACGCAGTATTTT. This translates into CAWGRLSTDTQYF.

The CDR3 DNA reads as TGTGCCAGCAGTTTTCTAGCGGGAGGGCCCCACGAGCAGTACTTC. The encoded protein is CASSFLAGGPHEQYF. The chain has TRBV12-3 or TRBV12-4 and TRBJ2-7; the match to TRBD2 covers 12 bases. V dropped 3 bases and J dropped 5; count of bases not matched to a gene: 5. The CDR3 has 15 amino acids.

This clonotype came up once. Written as DNA, the CDR3 is TGTGCCAGCAGGGGGACAGGTCTGGTAACTAATGAAAAACTGTTTTTT. This gives the protein CASRGTGLVTNEKLFF. The chain carries TRBV6-5 and TRBJ1-4; the match to TRBD1 covers 8 bases. The CDR3 consists of 16 residues. Germline values: CDR1 MNHEY, CDR2 SVGAGI. The J segment lost 1 base and the V segment lost 6 bases, leaving 7 bases of the junction unmatched.

By sample fraction, this clonotype is large. The chain recombines TRBV29-1 with TRBJ2-5; weak D call: TRBD2 (6 bases). The CDR3 is made up of 13 amino acids. Trimming stripped 3 bases from V and 7 bases from J, with 15 bases between. Germline values: CDR1 SQVTM, CDR2 ANQGSEA. The CDR3, as DNA: TGCAGCGTTGATTCGACTAGTGCGGCGACCCAGTACTTC. Translated, it gives CSVDSTSAATQYF.

V gene TRBV18 combines with J gene TRBJ1-6, with a possible D match to TRBD1 (6 bases). Germline-derived CDR1 and CDR2 are KGHSH and LQKENI. V dropped 2 bases and J dropped 8 bases, with 13 bases sitting between them. The CDR3 extends over 15 amino acids. Here the CDR3 DNA reads TGTGCCAGCTCACCATTGGGGGCACGAGATTCACCCCTCCACTTT. Its protein product is CASSPLGARDSPLHF.

The V gene is TRBV6-2 or TRBV6-3, the J gene TRBJ2-7; the match to TRBD1 covers 8 bases. The germline V gene has CDR1 MNHEY and CDR2 SVGEGT. The CDR3 runs 17 residues. J gave up 5 bases and V 2 bases, and 14 bases lay outside the gene matches. Here the CDR3 DNA reads TGTGCCAGCAGTTACACAACTCAGGGGGCGGCTGGCCACGAGCAGTACTTC. Protein product: CASSYTTQGAAGHEQYF.

Turning to this clonotype: The junction and the germline gene differ at one end; a read error may be behind it. V is TRBV7-2 and J is TRBJ2-1; D is ambiguous. The germline V gene encodes CDR1 SGHTA and CDR2 FQGNSA. The CDR3 length is 14 residues. This chain's CDR3 is CASSQEAVSGEQFF. The DNA of the CDR3 is TGCGCCAGCAGCCAAGAAGCAGTGTCGGGTGAGCAGTTCTTC.

This sequence joins TRBV7-9 and TRBJ2-6, with D uncertain. V was clipped by 5 bases and J by 1 base, with 6 bases between them. In germline, CDR1 is SEHNR, CDR2 FQNEAQ (reference sequence). This CDR3 region has 14 residues. CDR3 sequence (DNA): TGTGCCAGCAGCCCCGCTTCTGGGGCCAACGTCCTGACTTTC. Translated, it gives CASSPASGANVLTF.

V and J are TRBV19 and TRBJ2-3; a weak D match, TRBD2 (6 bases). This CDR3 spans 16 amino acids. V was pared by 3 bases and J by 1 base, with 14 bases between. Germline CDR1 is LNHDA and CDR2 is SQIVND (reference sequence). The CDR3 DNA reads TGTGCCAGTAGTATTTTGGGAGCTAGCGGCACAGATACGCAGTATTTT. Translating gives CASSILGASGTDTQYF.